This T cell receptor beta chain is drawn from a study of follicular helper T cells after annual influenza vaccination. For the study at large: For some subjects, blood spans the 2013-2014, 2014-2015 and 2015-2016 annual vaccinations.

General study findings and limits: Yearly vaccinations repeatedly recalled conserved clonotypes in ICOS+CD38+ cTfh.

Libraries were prepared by immunoSEQ multiplex PCR; TCRdb keeps only in-frame clonotypes and omits some of them. Of about 10,000 clones in the sample, 81% were seen once. Concerning this clone: The target antigen is unknown.

Time point here: 2015-2016 season, pre-vaccination. V lost 6 bases and J lost 0; bases outside the gene matches: 29. Germline V gene data show CDR1 as LNHDA and CDR2 as SQIVND (reference sequence). CDR3 length: 24 residues. The chain is built from TRBV19 and TRBJ2-3; 11 bases agree with TRBD2. Here the sequenced sample was CXCR5+ CD38- circulating T follicular helper cells from blood, taken on the day of influenza vaccination. Subset denoted: circulating Tfh, non-naive CD4+CXCR5+PD-1+ (ICOS+CD38+ or ICOS-CD38-). This TCR was recovered from an adult who received the influenza vaccine. This chain's CDR3 is CASSSTRPHPRKTSGTPSTDTQYF. The CDR3 DNA reads as TGTGCCAGTAGCTCGACCCGACCCCACCCGAGGAAGACTAGCGGGACACCGAGCACAGATACGCAGTATTTT.